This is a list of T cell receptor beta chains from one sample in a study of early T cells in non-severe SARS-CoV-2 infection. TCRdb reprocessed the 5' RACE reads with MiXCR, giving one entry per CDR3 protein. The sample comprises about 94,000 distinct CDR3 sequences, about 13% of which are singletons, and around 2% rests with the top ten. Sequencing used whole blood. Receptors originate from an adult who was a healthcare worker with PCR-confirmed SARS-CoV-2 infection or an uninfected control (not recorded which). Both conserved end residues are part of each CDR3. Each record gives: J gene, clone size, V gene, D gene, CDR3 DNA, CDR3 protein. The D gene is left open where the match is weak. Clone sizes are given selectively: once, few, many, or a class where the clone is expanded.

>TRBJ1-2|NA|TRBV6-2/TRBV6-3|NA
TGTGCCAGCAAAGTAAGCTCCTTCGATGGCTACACCTTC
CASKVSSFDGYTF
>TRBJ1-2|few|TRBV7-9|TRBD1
TGTGTCAGCAGCCGGGACAGGGAGTTTAAGGGCTATGGCTACACCTTC
CVSSRDREFKGYGYTF
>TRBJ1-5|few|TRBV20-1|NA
TGCAGTGCTAGAGATTCCGTTTATAGCAATCAGCCCCAGCATTTT
CSARDSVYSNQPQHF
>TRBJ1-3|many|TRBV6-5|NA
TGTGCCAGCATTCCCACGATTGGAAACACCATATATTTT
CASIPTIGNTIYF
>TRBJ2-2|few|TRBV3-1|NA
TGTGCCAGCAGCCAAGGGGGGCGGGGCACCGGGGAGCTGTTTTTT
CASSQGGRGTGELFF
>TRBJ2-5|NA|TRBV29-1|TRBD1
TGCAGCGTCCGGACAGGGACCCAAGAGACCCAGTACTTC
CSVRTGTQETQYF
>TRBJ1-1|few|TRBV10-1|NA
TGCGCCAGCAAGGGCCCGAACACTGAAGCTTTCTTT
CASKGPNTEAFF
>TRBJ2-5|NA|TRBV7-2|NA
TGTGCCAGCAGCCAAGGATCTGGGGGCGGGGAGACCCAGTACTTC
CASSQGSGGGETQYF
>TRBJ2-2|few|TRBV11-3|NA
TGTGCCAGCAGCTTAAACGGGGGAACCACCGGGGAGCTGTTTTTT
CASSLNGGTTGELFF
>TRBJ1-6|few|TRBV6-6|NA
TGTGCCAGCAGGCTTAATTCACCCCTCCACTTT
CASRLNSPLHF
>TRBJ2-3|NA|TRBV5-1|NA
TGCGCCAGCAGCCATAGCGGACCTAGCACAGATACGCAGTATTTT
CASSHSGPSTDTQYF
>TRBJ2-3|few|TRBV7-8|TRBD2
TGTGCCAGCAGCTTCAGGACTAGCGGGGGAGATACGCAGTATTTT
CASSFRTSGGDTQYF
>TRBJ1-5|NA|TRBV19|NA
TGTGCCAGTAGTATTCTCGAACAGGACGTAAGGCCCCAGCATTTT
CASSILEQDVRPQHF
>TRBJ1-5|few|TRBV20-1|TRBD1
TGCAGTGCTATCCGACAGGGAACCCCTCCGGGCAATCAGCCCCAGCATTTT
CSAIRQGTPPGNQPQHF
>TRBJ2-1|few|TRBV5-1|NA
TGCGCCAGCACCACGGGGCTTTCTAGCTCCTACAATGAGCAGTTCTTC
CASTTGLSSSYNEQFF
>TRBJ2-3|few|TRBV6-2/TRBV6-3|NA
TGTGCCAGCAGGGGCCCACCAAGCACAGATACGCAGTATTTT
CASRGPPSTDTQYF
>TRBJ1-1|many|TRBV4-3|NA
TGCGCCAGCAGCCAAGAAGCGGGCCGAATTTACACTGAAGCTTTCTTT
CASSQEAGRIYTEAFF
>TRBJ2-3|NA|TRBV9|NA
TGTGCCAGCAGCGTATCCTACACAGATACGCAGTATTTT
CASSVSYTDTQYF
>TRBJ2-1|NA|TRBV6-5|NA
TGTGCCAGCACCCTCGGTTTCGGATACAATGAGCAGTTCTTC
CASTLGFGYNEQFF
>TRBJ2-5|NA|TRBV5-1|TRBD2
TGCGCCAGCAGCCCGGGGGGGCAAGAGACCCAGTACTTC
CASSPGGQETQYF
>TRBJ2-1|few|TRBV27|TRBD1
TGTGCCAGCAGTTTACACAGGGGCGATGAGCAGTTCTTC
CASSLHRGDEQFF
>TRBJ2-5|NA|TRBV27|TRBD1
TGTGCCAGCAGTTCCGAGACAGGGGTAGACCAAGAGACCCAGTACTTC
CASSSETGVDQETQYF
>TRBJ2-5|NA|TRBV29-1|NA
TGCAGCGTTGAACGTTCGACAGGGAGGATTTGGGAGACCCAGTACTTC
CSVERSTGRIWETQYF
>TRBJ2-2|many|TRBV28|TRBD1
TGTGCCAGCAGTTCCCCTCGGGACAGTAACACCGGGGAGCTGTTTTTT
CASSSPRDSNTGELFF
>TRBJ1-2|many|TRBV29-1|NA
TGCAGCGTAATACAGCTGAACTATGGCTACACCTTC
CSVIQLNYGYTF
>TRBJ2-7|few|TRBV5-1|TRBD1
TGCGCCAGCAGCTTGGCTGGGACAGGGATATACGAGCAGTACTTC
CASSLAGTGIYEQYF
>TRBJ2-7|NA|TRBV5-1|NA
TGCGCCAGCAGCTCTGGGGTAGGGGATGAGCAGTACTTC
CASSSGVGDEQYF
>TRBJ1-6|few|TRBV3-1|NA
TGTGCCAGCAGCAGCTCCTATAATTCACCCCTCCACTTT
CASSSSYNSPLHF
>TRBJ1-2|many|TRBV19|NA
TGTGCCAGCCAGACCGGACAGCTTTATGGCTACACCTTC
CASQTGQLYGYTF
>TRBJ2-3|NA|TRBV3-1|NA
TGTGCCAGCAGCCAAGGTGGGGGACGGGTGGATACGCAGTATTTT
CASSQGGGRVDTQYF
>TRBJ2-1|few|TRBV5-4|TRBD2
TGTGCCAGCAGCTTGGGTTCGGGGGGATTCTATGAGCAGTTCTTC
CASSLGSGGFYEQFF
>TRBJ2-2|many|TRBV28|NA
TGTGCCAGCAGTCTTGGCGTTGCGAACACCGGGGAGCTGTTTTTT
CASSLGVANTGELFF
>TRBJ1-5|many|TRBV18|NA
TGTGCCAGCTCACCTGGCCAGACCAATCAGCCCCAGCATTTT
CASSPGQTNQPQHF
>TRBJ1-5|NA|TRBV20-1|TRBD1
TGCAGTGCTAGTTCGACAGGGATGGATCAGCCCCAGCATTTT
CSASSTGMDQPQHF
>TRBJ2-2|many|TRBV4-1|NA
TGCGCCAGCAGCCAAGGGAGAAGGAACACCGGGGAGCTGTTTTTT
CASSQGRRNTGELFF
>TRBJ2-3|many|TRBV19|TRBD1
TGTGCCAGTATCCCGAGGGGGCGGCCAGATACGCAGTATTTT
CASIPRGRPDTQYF
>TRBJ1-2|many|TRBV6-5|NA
TGTGCCAGCAGTTACTCTTCGAACCTGCCCTCACGGTTGAATGGCTACACCTTC
CASSYSSNLPSRLNGYTF
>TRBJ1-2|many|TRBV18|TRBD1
TGTGCCAGCTCACCAAGGGCCCCCGGACAGGGGATTCATGGCTACACCTTC
CASSPRAPGQGIHGYTF
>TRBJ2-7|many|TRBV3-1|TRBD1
TGTGCCAGCAGCCACTCCAACCGGGACAGGGAATTGCAGTACTTC
CASSHSNRDRELQYF
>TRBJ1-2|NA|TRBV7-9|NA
TGTGCCAGCAGCTTAGGGGACTTCTATGGCTACACCTTC
CASSLGDFYGYTF